This TCR beta chain was identified during a study of beta chain features in type 1 diabetes. Overall study findings and caveats: A moderate, significant TCRB CDR3 shortening appeared in type 1 diabetes across four CD4+ subsets. The analysis here could not establish whether HLA type shapes TCRB rearrangement.

The sample holds a few counts of this clone. Antigen: not known. Germline lookup yields CDR1 GTSNPN and CDR2 SVGIG (reference sequence). The CDR3 extends over 14 amino acids. The V end was cut by 0 bases, the J end by 5 bases, with 13 bases between. Every donor provided one heparinised blood draw, which averaged approximately 120 mL. What was sequenced were expressed TCRB transcripts, since all of the isolated RNA had been reverse transcribed. Data came from immunoSEQ multiplex PCR; TCRdb stores just in-frame clones and leaves some out. The sample includes hundreds of thousands of clones, around 30% of them seen just once.

The chain links TRBV30 to TRBJ2-5; no clear D. This clonotype originated in a man between 18 and 35 years old in good health. Source material: naive CD4+ T cells from blood. The CDR3 sequence is CAWSVLGSPETQYF. DNA of the CDR3: TGTGCCTGGAGTGTCCTCGGGTCTCCCGAGACCCAGTACTTC.